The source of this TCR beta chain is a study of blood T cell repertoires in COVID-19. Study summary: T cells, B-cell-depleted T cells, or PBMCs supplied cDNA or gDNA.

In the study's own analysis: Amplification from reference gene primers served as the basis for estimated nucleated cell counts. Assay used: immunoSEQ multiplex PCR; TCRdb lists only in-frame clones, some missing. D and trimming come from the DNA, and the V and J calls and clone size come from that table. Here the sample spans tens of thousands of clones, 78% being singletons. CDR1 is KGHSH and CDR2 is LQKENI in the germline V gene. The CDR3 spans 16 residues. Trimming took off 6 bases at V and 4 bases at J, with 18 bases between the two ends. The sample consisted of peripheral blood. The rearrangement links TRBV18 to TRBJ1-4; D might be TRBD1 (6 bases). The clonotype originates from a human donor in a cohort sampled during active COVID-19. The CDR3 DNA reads TGTGCCAGCTCGAGGGGCTCACCGGACAGTAATGAAAAACTGTTTTTT. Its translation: CASSRGSPDSNEKLFF.